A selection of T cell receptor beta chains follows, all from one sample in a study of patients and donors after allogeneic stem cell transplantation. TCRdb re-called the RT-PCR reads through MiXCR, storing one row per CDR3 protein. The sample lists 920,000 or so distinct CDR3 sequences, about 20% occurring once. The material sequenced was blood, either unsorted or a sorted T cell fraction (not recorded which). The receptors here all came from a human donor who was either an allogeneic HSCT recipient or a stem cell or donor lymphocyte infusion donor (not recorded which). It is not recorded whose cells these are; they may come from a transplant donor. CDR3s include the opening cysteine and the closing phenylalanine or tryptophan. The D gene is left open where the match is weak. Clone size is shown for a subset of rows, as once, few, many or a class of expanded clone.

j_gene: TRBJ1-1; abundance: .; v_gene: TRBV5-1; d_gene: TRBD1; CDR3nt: TGCGCCAGCAGCCAATTCTCAGGGGGTAGAATGAACACTGAAGCTTTCTTT; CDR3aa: CASSQFSGGRMNTEAFF
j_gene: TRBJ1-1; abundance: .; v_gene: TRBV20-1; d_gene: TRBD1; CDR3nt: TGCAGTGCTGCCCGGGACAGGGGTTGGGCTTTCTTT; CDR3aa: CSAARDRGWAFF
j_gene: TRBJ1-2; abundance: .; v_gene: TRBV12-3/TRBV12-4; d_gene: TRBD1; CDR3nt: TGTGCCAGCAGTTTACGTAACAGGGGCGGCTATGGCTACACCTTC; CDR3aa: CASSLRNRGGYGYTF
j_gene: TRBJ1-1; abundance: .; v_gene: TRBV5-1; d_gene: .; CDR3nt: TGCGCCAGCAGCTTGGACGGCAGAGAGAACACTGAAGCTTTCTTT; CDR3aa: CASSLDGRENTEAFF
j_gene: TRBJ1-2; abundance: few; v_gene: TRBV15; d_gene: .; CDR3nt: TGTGCCACCAGCAGAGATCTAAGGGTATCAGGCTATGGCTACACCTTC; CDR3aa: CATSRDLRVSGYGYTF
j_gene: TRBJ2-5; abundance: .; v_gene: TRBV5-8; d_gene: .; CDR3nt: TGTGCCAGCAGCTTGGATGGGGCCCAGGGGACCCAGTACTTC; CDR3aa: CASSLDGAQGTQYF
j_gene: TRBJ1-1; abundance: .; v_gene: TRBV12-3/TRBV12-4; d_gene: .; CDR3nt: TGTGCCAGCAGTTTGGGGCTAGGGGCCCCTGAAGCTTTCTTT; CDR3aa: CASSLGLGAPEAFF
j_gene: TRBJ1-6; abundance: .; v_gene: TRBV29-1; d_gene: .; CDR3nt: TGCAGCGCCCATGATGGGAATTCACCCCTCCACTTT; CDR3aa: CSAHDGNSPLHF
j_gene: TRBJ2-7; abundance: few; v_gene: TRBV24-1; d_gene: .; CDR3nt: TGTGCCACCGGGAATGGGAGGCGATCGGACACCTCCTACGAGCAGTACTTC; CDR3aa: CATGNGRRSDTSYEQYF
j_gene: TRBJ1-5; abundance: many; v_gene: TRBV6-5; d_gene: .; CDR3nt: TGTGCCAGCAGTTCTTATGGATCGAATCAGCCCCAGCATTTT; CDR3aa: CASSSYGSNQPQHF
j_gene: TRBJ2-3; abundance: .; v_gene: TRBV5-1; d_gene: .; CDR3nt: TGCGCCAGCAGCTTGGCCATAAACACAGATACGCAGTATTTT; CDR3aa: CASSLAINTDTQYF
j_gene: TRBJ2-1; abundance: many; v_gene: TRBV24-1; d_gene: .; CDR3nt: TGTGCCACCAGTGATTCTGGACTCAATGAGCAGTTCTTC; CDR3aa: CATSDSGLNEQFF
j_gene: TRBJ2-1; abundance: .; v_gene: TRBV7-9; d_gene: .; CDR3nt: TGTGCCAGCAGCTTAGGGGGTAGCTGGCACAATGAGCAGTTCTTC; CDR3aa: CASSLGGSWHNEQFF
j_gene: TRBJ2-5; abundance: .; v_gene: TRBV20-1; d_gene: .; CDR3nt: TGCAGTGCTAGAGTCGGCAGGGCCCACGAGACCCAGTACTTC; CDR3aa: CSARVGRAHETQYF
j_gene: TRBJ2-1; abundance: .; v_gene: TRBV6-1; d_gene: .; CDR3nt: TGTGCCAGCAGCGCCAGTGATAACAATGAGCAGTTCTTC; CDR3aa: CASSASDNNEQFF
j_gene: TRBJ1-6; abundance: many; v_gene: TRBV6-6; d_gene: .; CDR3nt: TGTGCCAGCAACGGACCGTCTTCACCCCTCCACTTT; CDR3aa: CASNGPSSPLHF
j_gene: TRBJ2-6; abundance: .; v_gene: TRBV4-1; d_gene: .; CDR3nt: TGCGCCAGCACCCAAGGATTGTCTGGGGCCAACGTCCTGACTTTC; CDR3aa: CASTQGLSGANVLTF
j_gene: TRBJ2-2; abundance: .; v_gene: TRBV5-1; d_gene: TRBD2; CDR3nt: TGCGCCAGCAGATACGTGAGAGCGGGAGTCGGGAACACCGGGGAGCTGTTTTTT; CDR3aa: CASRYVRAGVGNTGELFF
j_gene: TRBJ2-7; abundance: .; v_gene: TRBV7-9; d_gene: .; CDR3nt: TGTGCCAGCAGCTTAGAATATCCAATCCGCTACGAGCAGTACTTC; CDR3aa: CASSLEYPIRYEQYF
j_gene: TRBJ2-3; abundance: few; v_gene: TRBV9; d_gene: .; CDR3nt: TGTGCCAGCAGCGTAGCTGGGGGGGCCCCCACAGATACGCAGTATTTT; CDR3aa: CASSVAGGAPTDTQYF
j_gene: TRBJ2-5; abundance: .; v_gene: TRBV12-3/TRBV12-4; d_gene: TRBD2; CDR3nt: TGTGCCAGCAGTCTTCTAACAGCGGGGGGGCTAGAGACCCAGTACTTC; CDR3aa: CASSLLTAGGLETQYF
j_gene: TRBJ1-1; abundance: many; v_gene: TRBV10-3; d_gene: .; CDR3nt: TGTGCCATCAGTGAGACCCACTCCAGAAACACTGAAGCTTTCTTT; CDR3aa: CAISETHSRNTEAFF
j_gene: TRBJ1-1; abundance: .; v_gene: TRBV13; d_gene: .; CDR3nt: TGTGCCAGCAGCTTAGTCAGGGTAATTCCCGCGAACACTGAAGCTTTCTTT; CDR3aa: CASSLVRVIPANTEAFF
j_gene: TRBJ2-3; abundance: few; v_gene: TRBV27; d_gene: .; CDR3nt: TGTGCCACCACCGGTAGAACAGATACGCAGTATTTT; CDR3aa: CATTGRTDTQYF
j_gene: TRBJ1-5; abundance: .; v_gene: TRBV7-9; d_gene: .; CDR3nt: TGTTCCAGCAGCCGGGCCAGTCAGCCCCAGCATTTT; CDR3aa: CSSSRASQPQHF
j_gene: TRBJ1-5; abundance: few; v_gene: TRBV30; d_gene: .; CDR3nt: TGTGCCTGGAGTCTGGGGGGTGGTAGTCAGCCCCAGCATTTT; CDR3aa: CAWSLGGGSQPQHF
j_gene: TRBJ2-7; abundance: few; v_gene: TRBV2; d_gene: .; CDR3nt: TGTGCCAGCAGTCCGGGACGGGTCCATGAGCAGTACTTC; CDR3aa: CASSPGRVHEQYF
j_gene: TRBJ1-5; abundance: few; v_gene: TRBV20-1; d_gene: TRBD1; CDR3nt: TGCAGTGCTACTCGGAGGGACAGGGGAGGCAATCAGCCCCAGCATTTT; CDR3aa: CSATRRDRGGNQPQHF
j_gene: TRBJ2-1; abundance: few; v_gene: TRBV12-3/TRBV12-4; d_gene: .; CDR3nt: TGTGCCAGCTCCCTATCAAGGGGGCGGGGCGGGAATGAGCAGTTCTTC; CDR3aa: CASSLSRGRGGNEQFF
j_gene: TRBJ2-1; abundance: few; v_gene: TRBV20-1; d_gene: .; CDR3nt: TGCAGTGCTAGGTTCAAGGGCTCCTACAATGAGCAGTTCTTC; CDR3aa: CSARFKGSYNEQFF
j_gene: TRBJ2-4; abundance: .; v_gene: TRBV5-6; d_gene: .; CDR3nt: TGTGCCAGCAGCCCCAACCGGGACAATGACCTGATTCAGTACTTC; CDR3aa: CASSPNRDNDLIQYF
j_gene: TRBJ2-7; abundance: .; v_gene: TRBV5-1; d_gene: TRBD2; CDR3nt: TGCGCCAGCAGCTGGACTAGCGGGCAGGAGGGCGAGCAGTACTTC; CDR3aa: CASSWTSGQEGEQYF
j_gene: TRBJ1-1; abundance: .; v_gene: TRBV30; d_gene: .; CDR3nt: TGTGCCTGGAGTGTAGCAGGGGAGGATGAAGCTTTCTTT; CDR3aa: CAWSVAGEDEAFF
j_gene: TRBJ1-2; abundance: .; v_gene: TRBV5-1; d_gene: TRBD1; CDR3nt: TGCGCCAGCAGTTTTGGAAGAACAGGGGACGGCTACACCTTC; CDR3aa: CASSFGRTGDGYTF
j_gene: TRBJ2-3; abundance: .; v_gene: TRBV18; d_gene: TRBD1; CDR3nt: TGTGCCAGCTCAGGACAGGGAGAAGATACGCAGTATTTT; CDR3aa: CASSGQGEDTQYF
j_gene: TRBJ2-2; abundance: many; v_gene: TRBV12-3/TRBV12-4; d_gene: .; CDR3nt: TGTGCCAGCAGTTTAGATTCCCGGGAGCTGTTTTTT; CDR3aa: CASSLDSRELFF
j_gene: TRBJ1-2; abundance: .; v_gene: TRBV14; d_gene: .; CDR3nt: TGTGCCAGCAGCCCAGCGGACCGACCGGTTGGCTACACCTTC; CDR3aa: CASSPADRPVGYTF
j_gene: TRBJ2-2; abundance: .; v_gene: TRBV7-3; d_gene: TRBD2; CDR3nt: TGTGCCAGCAGCTCTAGCGGGAGAGCGAACACCGGGGAGCTGTTTTTT; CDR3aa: CASSSSGRANTGELFF
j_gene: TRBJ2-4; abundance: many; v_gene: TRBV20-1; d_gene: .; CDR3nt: TGCAGTGCTAGGTCTACGACGCTAGCCAAAAACATTCAGTACTTC; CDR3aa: CSARSTTLAKNIQYF
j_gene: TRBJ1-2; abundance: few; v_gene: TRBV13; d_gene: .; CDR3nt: TGTGCCAGCAGCTTCTACAACTCCGACTATGGCTACACCTTC; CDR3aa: CASSFYNSDYGYTF
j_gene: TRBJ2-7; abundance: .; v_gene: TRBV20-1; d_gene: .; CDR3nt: TGCAGTGCTAGTCACGGGGGCTCTCTCGAGCAGTACTTC; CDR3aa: CSASHGGSLEQYF
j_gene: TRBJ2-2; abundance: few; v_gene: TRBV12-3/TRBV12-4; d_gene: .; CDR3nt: TGTGCCAGCATCTTAGGGACACTGAACACCGGGGAGCTGTTTTTT; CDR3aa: CASILGTLNTGELFF
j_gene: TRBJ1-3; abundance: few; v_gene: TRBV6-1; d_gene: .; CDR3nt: TGTGCCACGCACAAAAACAGTCCTGGAAACACCATATATTTT; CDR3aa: CATHKNSPGNTIYF
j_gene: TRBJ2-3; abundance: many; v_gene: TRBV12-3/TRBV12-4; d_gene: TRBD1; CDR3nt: TGTGCCAGCAGTCCGCAGACAGGGGCCCCCACAGATACGCAGTATTTT; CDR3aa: CASSPQTGAPTDTQYF
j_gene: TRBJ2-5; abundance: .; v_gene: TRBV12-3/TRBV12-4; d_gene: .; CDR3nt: TGTGCCAGCAGTTACGTCGGTTTACGGGCCCAGTACTTC; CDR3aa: CASSYVGLRAQYF
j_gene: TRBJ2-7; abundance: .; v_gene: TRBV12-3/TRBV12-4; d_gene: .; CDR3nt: TGTGCCAGCGGACCGCACTACGAGCAGTACTTC; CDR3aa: CASGPHYEQYF